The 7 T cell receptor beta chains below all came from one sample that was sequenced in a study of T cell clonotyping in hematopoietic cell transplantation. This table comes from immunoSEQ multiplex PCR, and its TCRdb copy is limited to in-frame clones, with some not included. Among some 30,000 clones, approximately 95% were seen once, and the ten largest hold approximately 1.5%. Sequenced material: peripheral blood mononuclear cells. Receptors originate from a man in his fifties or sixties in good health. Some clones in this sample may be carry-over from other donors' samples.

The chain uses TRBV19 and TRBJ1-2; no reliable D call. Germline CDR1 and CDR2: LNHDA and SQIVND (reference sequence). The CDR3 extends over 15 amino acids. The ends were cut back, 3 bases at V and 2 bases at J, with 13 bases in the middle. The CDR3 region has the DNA TGTGCCAGTAGTATCCGACGCGTATCAAACTATGGCTACACCTTC. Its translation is CASSIRRVSNYGYTF. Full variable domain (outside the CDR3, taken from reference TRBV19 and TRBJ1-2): DGGITQSPKYLFRKEGQNVTLSCEQNLNHDAMYWYRQDPGQGLRLIYYSQIVNDFQKGDIAEGYSVSREKKESFPLTVTSAQKNPTAFYLCASSIRRVSNYGYTFGSGTRLTVV.

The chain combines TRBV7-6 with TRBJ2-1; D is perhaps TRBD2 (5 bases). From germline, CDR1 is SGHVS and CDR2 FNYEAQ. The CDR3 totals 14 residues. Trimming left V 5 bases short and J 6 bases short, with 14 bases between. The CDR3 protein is CASSPHGGSNEQFF. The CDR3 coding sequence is TGTGCCAGCAGCCCCCATGGAGGTTCCAATGAGCAGTTCTTC.

The CDR3: CASSRKFSDLNSPLHF. The CDR3 DNA reads TGTGCCAGCAGCCGAAAATTCAGCGATCTTAATTCACCCCTCCACTTT. The chain uses TRBV7-2 and TRBJ1-6, with no clear D. The CDR3 consists of 16 residues. Trimming removed 5 bases from V and 6 bases from J, with 17 bases in between. Germline-derived CDR1 and CDR2 are SGHTA and FQGNSA. Using reference TRBV7-2 and TRBJ1-6 for the parts outside the CDR3, the full variable domain is GAGVSQSPSNKVTEKGKDVELRCDPISGHTALYWYRQSLGQGLEFLIYFQGNSAPDKSGLPSDRFSAERTGGSVSTLTIQRTQQEDSAVYLCASSRKFSDLNSPLHFGNGTRLTVT.

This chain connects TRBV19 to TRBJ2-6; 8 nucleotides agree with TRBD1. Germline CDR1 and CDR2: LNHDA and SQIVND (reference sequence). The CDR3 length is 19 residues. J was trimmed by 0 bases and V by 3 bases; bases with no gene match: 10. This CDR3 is CASSITRTGPISGANVLTF. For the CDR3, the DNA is TGTGCCAGTAGTATTACCCGGACAGGGCCCATCTCTGGGGCCAACGTCCTGACTTTC.

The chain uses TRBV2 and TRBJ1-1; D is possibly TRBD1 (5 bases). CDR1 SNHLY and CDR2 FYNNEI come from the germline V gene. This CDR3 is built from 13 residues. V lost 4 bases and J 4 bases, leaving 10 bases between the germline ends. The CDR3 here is CASSGGKSTEAFF. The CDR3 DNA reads TGTGCCAGCAGTGGGGGGAAGAGCACTGAAGCTTTCTTT.

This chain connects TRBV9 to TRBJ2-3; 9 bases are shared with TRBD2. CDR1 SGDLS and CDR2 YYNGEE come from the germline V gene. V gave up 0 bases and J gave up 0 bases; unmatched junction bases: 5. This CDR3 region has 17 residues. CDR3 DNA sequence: TGTGCCAGCAGCGTAGCTCTAGCGGGGTCTAGCACAGATACGCAGTATTTT. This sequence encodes CASSVALAGSSTDTQYF.

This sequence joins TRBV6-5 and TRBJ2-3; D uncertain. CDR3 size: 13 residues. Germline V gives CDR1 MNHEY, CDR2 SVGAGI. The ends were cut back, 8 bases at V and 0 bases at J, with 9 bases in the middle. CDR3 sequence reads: CASGEISTDTQYF. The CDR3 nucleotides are TGTGCCAGCGGGGAAATTAGCACAGATACGCAGTATTTT.